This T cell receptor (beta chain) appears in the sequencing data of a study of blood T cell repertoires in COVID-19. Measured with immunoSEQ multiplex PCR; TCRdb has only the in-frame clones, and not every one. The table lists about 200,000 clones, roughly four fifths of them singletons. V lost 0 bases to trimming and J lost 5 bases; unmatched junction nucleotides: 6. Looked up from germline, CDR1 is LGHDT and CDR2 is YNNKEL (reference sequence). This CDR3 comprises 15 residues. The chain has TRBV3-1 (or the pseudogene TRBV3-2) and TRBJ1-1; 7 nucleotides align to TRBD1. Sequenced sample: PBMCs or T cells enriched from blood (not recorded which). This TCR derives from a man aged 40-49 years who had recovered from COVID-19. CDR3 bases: TGTGCCAGCAGCCAAGAGAGGAAGGGGGCGACTGAAGCTTTCTTT. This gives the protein CASSQERKGATEAFF.